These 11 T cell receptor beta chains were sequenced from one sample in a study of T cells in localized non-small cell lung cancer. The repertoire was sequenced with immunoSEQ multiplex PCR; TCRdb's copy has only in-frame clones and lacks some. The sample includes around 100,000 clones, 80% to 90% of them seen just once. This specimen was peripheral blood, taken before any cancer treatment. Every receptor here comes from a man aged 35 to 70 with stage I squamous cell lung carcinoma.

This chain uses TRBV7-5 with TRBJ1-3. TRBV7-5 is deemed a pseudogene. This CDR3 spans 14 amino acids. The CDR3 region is CVRSRSSSGNTIYF. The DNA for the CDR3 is TGTGTCAGAAGCCGGTCGAGCTCTGGAAACACCATATATTTT.

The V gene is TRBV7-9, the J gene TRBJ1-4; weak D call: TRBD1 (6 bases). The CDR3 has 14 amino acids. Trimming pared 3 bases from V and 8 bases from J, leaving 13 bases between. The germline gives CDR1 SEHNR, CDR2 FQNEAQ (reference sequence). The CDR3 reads CASSFRTGSEKLFF. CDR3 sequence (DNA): TGTGCCAGCAGCTTTCGAACAGGGAGCGAAAAACTGTTTTTT.

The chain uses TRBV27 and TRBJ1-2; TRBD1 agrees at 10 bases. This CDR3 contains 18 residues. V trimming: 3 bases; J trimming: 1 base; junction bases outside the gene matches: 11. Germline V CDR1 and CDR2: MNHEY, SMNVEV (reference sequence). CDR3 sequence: CASSFKAGDRGYNYGYTF. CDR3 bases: TGTGCCAGCAGTTTTAAGGCAGGGGACAGGGGTTATAACTATGGCTACACCTTC.

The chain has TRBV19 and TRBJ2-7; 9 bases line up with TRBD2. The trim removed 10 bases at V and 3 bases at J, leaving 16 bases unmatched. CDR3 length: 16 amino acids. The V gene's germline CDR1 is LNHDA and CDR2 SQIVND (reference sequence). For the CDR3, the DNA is TGTGCCACTACGAAGGGGGAGCGGGGGGTCCGCTACGAGCAGTACTTC. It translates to CATTKGERGVRYEQYF.

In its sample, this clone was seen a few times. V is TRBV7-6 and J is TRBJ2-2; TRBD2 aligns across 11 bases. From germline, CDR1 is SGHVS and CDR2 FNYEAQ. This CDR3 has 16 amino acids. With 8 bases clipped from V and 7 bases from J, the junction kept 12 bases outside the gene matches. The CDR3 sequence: CASAINSGGVRGELFF. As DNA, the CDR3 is TGTGCCAGCGCTATAAATAGCGGGGGGGTCCGCGGGGAGCTGTTTTTT.

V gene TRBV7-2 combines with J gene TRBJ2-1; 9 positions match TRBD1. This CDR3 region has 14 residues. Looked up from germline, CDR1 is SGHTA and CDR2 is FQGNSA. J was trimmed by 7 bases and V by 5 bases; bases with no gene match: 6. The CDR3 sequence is CASSLRQGENEQFF. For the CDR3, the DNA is TGTGCCAGCAGCCTAAGACAGGGGGAGAATGAGCAGTTCTTC.

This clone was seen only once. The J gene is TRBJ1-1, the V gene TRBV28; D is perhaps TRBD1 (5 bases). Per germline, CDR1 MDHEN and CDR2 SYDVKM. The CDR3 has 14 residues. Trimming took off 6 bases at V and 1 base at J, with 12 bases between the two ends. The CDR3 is CASRRGLQNTEAFF. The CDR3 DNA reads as TGTGCCAGCAGACGGGGACTCCAGAACACTGAAGCTTTCTTT.

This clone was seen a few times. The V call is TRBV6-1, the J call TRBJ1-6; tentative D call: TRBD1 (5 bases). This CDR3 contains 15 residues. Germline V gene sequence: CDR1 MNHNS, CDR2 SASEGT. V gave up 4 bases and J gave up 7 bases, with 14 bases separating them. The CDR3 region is CASSVIDSSNSPLHF. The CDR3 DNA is TGTGCCAGCAGTGTTATCGACAGCTCGAATTCACCCCTCCACTTT.

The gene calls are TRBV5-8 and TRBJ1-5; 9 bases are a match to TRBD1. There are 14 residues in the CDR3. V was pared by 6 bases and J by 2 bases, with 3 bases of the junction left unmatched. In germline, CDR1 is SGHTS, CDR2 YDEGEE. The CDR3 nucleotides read TGTGCCAGCACGGGACAGGGTGGCAATCAGCCCCAGCATTTT. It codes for CASTGQGGNQPQHF.

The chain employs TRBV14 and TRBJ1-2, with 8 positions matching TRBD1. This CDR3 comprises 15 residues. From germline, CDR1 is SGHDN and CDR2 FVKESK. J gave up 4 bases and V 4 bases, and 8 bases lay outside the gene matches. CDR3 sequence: CASSPQAGGSYGYTF. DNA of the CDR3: TGTGCCAGCAGCCCCCAAGCAGGGGGCAGCTATGGCTACACCTTC. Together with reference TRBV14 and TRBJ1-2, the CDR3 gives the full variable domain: EAGVTQFPSHSVIEKGQTVTLRCDPISGHDNLYWYRRVMGKEIKFLLHFVKESKQDESGMPNNRFLAERTGGTYSTLKVQPAELEDSGVYFCASSPQAGGSYGYTFGSGTRLTVV.

CDR3 region: CASSGEGYGYTF. The CDR3 coding sequence is TGCGCCAGCAGCGGCGAGGGCTATGGCTACACCTTC. The V call is TRBV5-1, the J call TRBJ1-2; D remains unclear. There are 12 residues in the CDR3. CDR1 is SGHRS and CDR2 is YFSETQ in the germline V gene. The germline V and J ends were trimmed by 4 bases and 4 bases, with 8 bases remaining between them. The variable domain in full, with the rest retrieved from reference TRBV5-1 and TRBJ1-2, is KAGVTQTPRYLIKTRGQQVTLSCSPISGHRSVSWYQQTPGQGLQFLFEYFSETQRNKGNFPGRFSGRQFSNSRSEMNVSTLELGDSALYLCASSGEGYGYTFGSGTRLTVV.